Below are 13 T cell receptor beta chains sequenced from a single sample in a study of shared clonotypes between healthy human individuals. The data were produced by immunoSEQ multiplex PCR, yet TCRdb's version contains in-frame clones alone and is incomplete. The table records fewer than 400,000 clones, about 74% of them present only once. The sequencing input was memory CD4+ T cells sorted from blood. Subset here: CD45RA-negative fraction. The receptors stem from a man under 40 in good health.

The chain carries TRBV2 and TRBJ2-7; possible D gene TRBD1, 6 bases. CDR3 length: 13 amino acids. Germline loops: CDR1 SNHLY, CDR2 FYNNEI. V lost 1 base and J lost 4, with 8 bases in between. CDR3 nucleotides: TGTGCCAGCAGTGAAGGGGGGCTGTACGAGCAGTACTTC. Amino acid sequence: CASSEGGLYEQYF.

V usage is TRBV10-3 and J usage is TRBJ1-5, with TRBD1 matching over 7 bases. The V segment lost 6 bases and the J segment 4 bases; nucleotides outside the gene matches: 6. This CDR3 region has 14 residues. Germline V lookup: CDR1 ENHRY, CDR2 SYGVKD. CDR3 amino acids: CAISLGTANQPQHF. The CDR3 DNA follows: TGTGCCATCAGCCTTGGGACAGCAAATCAGCCCCAGCATTTT.

V usage is TRBV5-5 and J usage is TRBJ2-7; tentatively, D is TRBD2 (5 bases). The V end lost 0 bases, the J end lost 1 base, and 11 bases lay between the germline ends. Germline V gives CDR1 SGHKS, CDR2 YYEKEE (reference sequence). The CDR3 extends over 15 amino acids. CDR3 in DNA: TGTGCCAGCAGCTTGGTGGCTAGCCGTTCCTACGAGCAGTACTTC. Amino acids: CASSLVASRSYEQYF.

The V call is TRBV6-5, the J call TRBJ2-3; 7 positions agree with TRBD1. The V gene end was trimmed by 4 bases and the J gene end by 2 bases; junction bases not matched to a gene: 9. The CDR3 totals 16 residues. Germline V gene sequence: CDR1 MNHEY, CDR2 SVGAGI. The CDR3 coding sequence is TGTGCCAGCAGTTTGGCCGGGACAGCGATCACAGATACGCAGTATTTT. Its protein is CASSLAGTAITDTQYF.

This chain connects TRBV6-1 to TRBJ1-2; 7 nucleotides agree with TRBD1. There are 13 residues in the CDR3. The ends lost 7 bases at V and 8 bases at J; junction bases unmatched: 10. The germline gives CDR1 MNHNS, CDR2 SASEGT. The CDR3 sequence is CASTLTGVGGYTF. DNA of the CDR3: TGTGCCAGCACACTTACAGGGGTCGGCGGCTACACCTTC.

V usage is TRBV6-1 and J usage is TRBJ2-1; maybe TRBD1 (6 bases). Germline CDR1 and CDR2: MNHNS and SASEGT. V was pared by 4 bases and J by 0 bases, with 13 bases between. This CDR3 is built from 16 residues. This CDR3 is CASSGGGSGSYNEQFF. CDR3 sequence (DNA): TGTGCCAGCAGTGGAGGGGGAAGTGGCTCCTACAATGAGCAGTTCTTC.

The chain recombines TRBV18 with TRBJ2-3; 11 nucleotides agree with TRBD1. CDR3 length equals 17 residues. With 3 bases clipped from V and 2 bases from J, the junction kept 7 bases outside the gene matches. The germline gives CDR1 KGHSH, CDR2 LQKENI. The CDR3 loop is CASSPRGQGALTDTQYF. CDR3 sequence (DNA): TGTGCCAGCTCACCCAGAGGACAGGGGGCCCTCACAGATACGCAGTATTTT.

The table lists this clone with a count of one. The chain couples TRBV30 to TRBJ1-1; D is possibly TRBD1 (6 bases). Trimming pared 2 bases from V and 5 bases from J, leaving 18 bases between. This CDR3 is 15 amino acids long. The germline gives CDR1 GTSNPN, CDR2 SVGIG (reference sequence). CDR3 protein: CAWSILREGGTEAFF. In DNA form, the CDR3 reads TGTGCCTGGAGTATCCTCAGGGAGGGGGGAACTGAAGCTTTCTTT. The complete variable domain, with remaining parts taken from reference TRBV30 and TRBJ1-1, reads SQTIHQWPATLVQPVGSPLSLECTVEGTSNPNLYWYRQAAGRGLQLLFYSVGIGQISSEVPQNLSASRPQDRQFILSSKKLLLSDSGFYLCAWSILREGGTEAFFGQGTRLTVV.

This sequence joins TRBV2 and TRBJ2-3, with D possibly TRBD2 on 6 matching bases. Trimming took 6 bases from V and 2 from J, leaving 12 bases between them. The CDR3 consists of 14 residues. In germline, CDR1 is SNHLY, CDR2 FYNNEI. The CDR3 protein is CASRGTSYTDTQYF. CDR3 nucleotide sequence: TGTGCCAGCAGGGGGACTTCATACACAGATACGCAGTATTTT.

This sequence joins TRBV29-1 and TRBJ2-1; D ambiguous. The ends were cut back, 4 bases at V and 9 bases at J, with 7 bases in the middle. Germline assignment: CDR1 SQVTM and CDR2 ANQGSEA. The CDR3 spans 10 residues. The CDR3 coding sequence is TGCAGCGTTGCTGAATTTGAGCAGTTCTTC. Residues: CSVAEFEQFF.

This sequence joins TRBV5-1 and TRBJ2-1; D is perhaps TRBD1 (6 bases). Trimming pared 0 bases from V and 2 bases from J, leaving 12 bases between. The germline gives CDR1 SGHRS, CDR2 YFSETQ. The CDR3 runs 16 residues. The CDR3 is CASSLVGAGTYNEQFF. The CDR3 DNA reads TGCGCCAGCAGCTTGGTGGGGGCAGGAACCTACAATGAGCAGTTCTTC.

This clone appeared many times. The chain couples TRBV7-8 to TRBJ2-3, with 7 bases matching TRBD1. CDR1 and CDR2 (germline): SGHVS, FQNEAQ. The length of the CDR3 is 16 residues. Trimming cost V 3 bases and J 1 base; bases outside gene matches: 7. DNA for the CDR3: TGTGCCAGCAGCTTGTACCAGGGGGACGGCACAGATACGCAGTATTTT. Its protein is CASSLYQGDGTDTQYF.

The table lists this clone with a count of one. The CDR3 DNA reads TGCAGCGCTCGAACAGAATCCTACGAGCAGTACTTC. It is translated as CSARTESYEQYF. V and J are TRBV29-1 and TRBJ2-7; D ambiguous. With 7 bases removed from V and 1 base from J, the gap between germline ends came to 11 bases. CDR3 length: 12 residues. Per the germline V gene, CDR1 is SQVTM and CDR2 is ANQGSEA.